This paragraph covers one T cell receptor (beta chain) sequence. The germline V gene encodes CDR1 SEHNR and CDR2 FQNEAQ (reference sequence). Between the trimmed V and J ends, which lost 4 bases and 10 bases, there was a span of 11 bases. The length of the CDR3 is 12 residues. The data are from a study of T cell changes during pregnancy in multiple sclerosis. The repertoire was sequenced with immunoSEQ multiplex PCR; TCRdb's copy has only in-frame clones and lacks some. Among about 27,000 clones listed, approximately 89% were seen once. The receptor comes from a female donor with multiple sclerosis, enrolled in a pregnancy study. The input for sequencing was CD8+ T cells from peripheral blood mononuclear cells, taken in the second trimester of pregnancy. The chain uses TRBV7-9 and TRBJ2-1, with D perhaps matching TRBD1 (6 bases). As DNA, the CDR3 is TGTGCCAGCAGCTATCCGGACAGCGAGCAGTTCTTC. It codes for CASSYPDSEQFF.